The rows below give T cell receptor beta chains drawn from one sample of a study of immune characteristics of hereditary and idiopathic chronic pancreatitis. Libraries were prepared by immunoSEQ multiplex PCR; TCRdb keeps only in-frame clonotypes and omits some of them. The data show 11,000 to 15,000 clones, 73% seen once. Material: pancreas tissue with hereditary chronic pancreatitis. The source of these receptors is a human donor with chronic pancreatitis. Both conserved end residues are part of each CDR3. Each record gives: V gene, J gene, CDR3 length, CDR3 protein.

>TRBV5-6|TRBJ1-3|14
CASSRAGAGNTIYF
>TRBV2|TRBJ2-7|15
CASSAGDDRFYEQYF
>TRBV14|TRBJ2-1|16
CASSQGQGNLYNEQFF
>TRBV4-2|TRBJ1-6|15
CASSQDGLNNSPLHF
>TRBV15|TRBJ1-1|12
CATSRDRYEAFF
>TRBV28|TRBJ2-3|11
CASSWTLGQYF
>TRBV3-1/TRBV3-2|TRBJ2-2|14
CASSTSEGTGELFF
>TRBV12-3/TRBV12-4|TRBJ2-1|13
CASSLSRGNEQFF
>TRBV5-8|TRBJ2-5|17
CASSLGARTLSRETQYF
>TRBV3-1/TRBV3-2|TRBJ1-2|14
CASSQRTGVGGYTF
>TRBV7-8|TRBJ2-1|15
CASSLYQGAFNEQFF
>TRBV2|TRBJ2-3|14
CASSEWPSTDTQYF
>TRBV9|TRBJ2-1|13
CASSALNEGEQFF
>TRBV28|TRBJ2-3|15
CASSLASGFTDTQYF
>TRBV30|TRBJ1-4|15
CAWAGTAATNEKLFF
>TRBV9|TRBJ2-3|13
CASSSNSPDTQYF
>TRBV5-1|TRBJ2-5|18
CASSLGFATSGRQETQYF
>TRBV5-1|TRBJ2-7|15
CASSPDGTTSYEQYF
>TRBV27|TRBJ2-7|15
CASSSGSIGGNEQYF
>TRBV14|TRBJ1-2|17
CASSPLISGLSFYGYTF
>TRBV6-2/TRBV6-3|TRBJ2-7|15
CASSSRLAGSHEQYF
>TRBV28|TRBJ1-2|15
CASSDTGGSGYGYTF
>TRBV10-3|TRBJ2-7|14
CATLPGTSRYEQYF